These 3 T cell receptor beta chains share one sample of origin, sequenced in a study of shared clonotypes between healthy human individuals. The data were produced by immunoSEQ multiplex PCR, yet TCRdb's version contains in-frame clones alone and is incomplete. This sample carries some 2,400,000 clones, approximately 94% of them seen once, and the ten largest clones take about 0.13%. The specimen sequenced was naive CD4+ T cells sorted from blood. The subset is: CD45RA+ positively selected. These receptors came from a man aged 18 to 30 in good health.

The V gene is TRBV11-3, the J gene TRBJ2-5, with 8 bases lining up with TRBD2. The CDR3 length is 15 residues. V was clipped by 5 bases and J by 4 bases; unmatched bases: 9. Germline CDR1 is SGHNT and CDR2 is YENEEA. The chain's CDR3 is CASSTGTSTRETQYF. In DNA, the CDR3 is TGTGCCAGCAGCACCGGGACTAGTACCAGAGAGACCCAGTACTTC.

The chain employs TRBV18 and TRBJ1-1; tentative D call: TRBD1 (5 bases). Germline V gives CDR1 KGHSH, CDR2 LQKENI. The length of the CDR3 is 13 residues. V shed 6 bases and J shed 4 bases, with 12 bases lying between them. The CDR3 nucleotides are TGTGCCAGCTCTGGGGGGGTAGGCACTGAAGCTTTCTTT. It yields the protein CASSGGVGTEAFF.

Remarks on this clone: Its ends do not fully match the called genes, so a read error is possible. CDR3 DNA: TGCGCCAGCACCTTGGGTTCGAACACCGGGGAGCTGTTTTTT. Residues: CASTLGSNTGELFF. The chain uses TRBV5-1 and TRBJ2-2, with D uncertain. This CDR3 contains 14 residues. The germline gives CDR1 SGHRS, CDR2 YFSETQ.